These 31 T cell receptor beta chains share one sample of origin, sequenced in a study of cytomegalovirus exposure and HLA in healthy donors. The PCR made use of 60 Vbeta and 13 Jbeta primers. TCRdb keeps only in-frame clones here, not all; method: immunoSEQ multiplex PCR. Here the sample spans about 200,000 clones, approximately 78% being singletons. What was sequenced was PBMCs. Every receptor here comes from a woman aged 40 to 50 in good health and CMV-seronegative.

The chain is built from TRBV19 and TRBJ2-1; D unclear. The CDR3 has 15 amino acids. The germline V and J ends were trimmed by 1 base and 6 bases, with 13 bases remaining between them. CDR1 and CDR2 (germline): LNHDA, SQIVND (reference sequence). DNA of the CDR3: TGTGCCAGTAGTATAGTTAACCTCCTAGGCAATGAGCAGTTCTTC. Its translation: CASSIVNLLGNEQFF. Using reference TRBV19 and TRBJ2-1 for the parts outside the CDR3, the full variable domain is DGGITQSPKYLFRKEGQNVTLSCEQNLNHDAMYWYRQDPGQGLRLIYYSQIVNDFQKGDIAEGYSVSREKKESFPLTVTSAQKNPTAFYLCASSIVNLLGNEQFFGPGTRLTVL.

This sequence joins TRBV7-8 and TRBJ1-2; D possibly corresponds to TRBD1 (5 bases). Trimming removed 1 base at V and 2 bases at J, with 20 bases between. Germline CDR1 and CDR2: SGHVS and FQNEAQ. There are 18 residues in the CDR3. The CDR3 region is CASSLGGGRGRTNYGYTF. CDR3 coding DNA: TGTGCCAGCAGCTTAGGGGGTGGGAGGGGTCGTACGAACTATGGCTACACCTTC.

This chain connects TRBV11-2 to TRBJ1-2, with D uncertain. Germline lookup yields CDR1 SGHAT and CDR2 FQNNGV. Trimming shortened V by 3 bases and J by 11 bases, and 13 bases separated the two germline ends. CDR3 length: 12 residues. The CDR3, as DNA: TGTGCCAGCAGCTTGATACAAGGAGTATACACCTTC. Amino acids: CASSLIQGVYTF.

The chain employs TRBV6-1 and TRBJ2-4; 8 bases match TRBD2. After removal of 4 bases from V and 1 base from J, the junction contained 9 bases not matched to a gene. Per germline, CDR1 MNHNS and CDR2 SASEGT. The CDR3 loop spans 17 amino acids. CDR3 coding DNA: TGTGCCAGCAGTGTAGCGCGGGGGGAGGTGGCCAAAAACATTCAGTACTTC. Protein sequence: CASSVARGEVAKNIQYF.

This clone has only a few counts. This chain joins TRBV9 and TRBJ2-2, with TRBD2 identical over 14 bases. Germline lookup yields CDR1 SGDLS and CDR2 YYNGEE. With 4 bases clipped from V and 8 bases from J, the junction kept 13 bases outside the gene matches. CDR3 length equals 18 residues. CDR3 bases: TGTGCCAGCAGCCCTCGACTCGGGACTAGCGGGAGAGGGGGGGAGCTGTTTTTT. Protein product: CASSPRLGTSGRGGELFF.

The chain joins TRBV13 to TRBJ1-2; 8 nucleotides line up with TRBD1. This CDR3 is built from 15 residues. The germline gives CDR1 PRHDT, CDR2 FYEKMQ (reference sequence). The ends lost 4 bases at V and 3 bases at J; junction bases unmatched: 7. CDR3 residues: CASSSRTGIHYGYTF. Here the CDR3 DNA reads TGTGCCAGCAGCTCCCGGACAGGGATCCACTATGGCTACACCTTC.

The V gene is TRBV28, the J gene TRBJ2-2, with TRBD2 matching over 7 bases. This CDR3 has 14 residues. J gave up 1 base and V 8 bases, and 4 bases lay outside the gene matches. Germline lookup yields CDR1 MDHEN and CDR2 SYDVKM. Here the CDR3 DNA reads TGTGCCAGCCGGTCGGGGGGGAACACCGGGGAGCTGTTTTTT. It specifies CASRSGGNTGELFF.

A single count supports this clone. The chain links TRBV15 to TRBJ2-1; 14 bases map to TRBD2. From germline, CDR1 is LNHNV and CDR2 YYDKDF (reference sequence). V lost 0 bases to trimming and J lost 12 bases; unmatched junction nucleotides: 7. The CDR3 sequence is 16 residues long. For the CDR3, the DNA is TGTGCCACCAGCAGAGATCCGGGACTAGCGGGAGAGGGGCAGTTCTTC. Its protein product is CATSRDPGLAGEGQFF.

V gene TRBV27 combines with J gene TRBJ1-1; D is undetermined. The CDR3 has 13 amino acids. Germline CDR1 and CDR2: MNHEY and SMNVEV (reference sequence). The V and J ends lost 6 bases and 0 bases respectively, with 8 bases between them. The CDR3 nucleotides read TGTGCCAGCAGGACTGCGCTGAACACTGAAGCTTTCTTT. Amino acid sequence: CASRTALNTEAFF.

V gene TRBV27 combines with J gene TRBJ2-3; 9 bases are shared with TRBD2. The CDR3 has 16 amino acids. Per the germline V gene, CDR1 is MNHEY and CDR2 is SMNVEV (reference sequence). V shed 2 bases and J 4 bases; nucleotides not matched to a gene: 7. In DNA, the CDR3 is TGTGCCAGCAGTTTAATAGCGGGAGTTACGGCAGATACGCAGTATTTT. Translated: CASSLIAGVTADTQYF.

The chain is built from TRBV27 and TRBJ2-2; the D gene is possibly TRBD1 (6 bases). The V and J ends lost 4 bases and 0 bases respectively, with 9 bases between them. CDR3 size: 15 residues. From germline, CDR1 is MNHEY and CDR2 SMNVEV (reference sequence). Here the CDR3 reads CASSSGQTNTGELFF. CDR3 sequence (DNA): TGTGCCAGCAGTTCGGGACAAACGAACACCGGGGAGCTGTTTTTT.

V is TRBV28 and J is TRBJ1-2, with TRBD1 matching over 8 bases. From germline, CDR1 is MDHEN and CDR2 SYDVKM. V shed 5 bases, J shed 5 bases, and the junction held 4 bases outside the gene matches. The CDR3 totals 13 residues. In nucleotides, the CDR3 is TGTGCCAGCAGTCGACAGGGGATTTATGGCTACACCTTC. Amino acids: CASSRQGIYGYTF.

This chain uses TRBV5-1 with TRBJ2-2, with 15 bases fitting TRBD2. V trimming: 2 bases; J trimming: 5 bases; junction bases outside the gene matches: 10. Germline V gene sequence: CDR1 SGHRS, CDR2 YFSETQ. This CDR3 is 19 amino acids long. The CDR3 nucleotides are TGCGCCAGCAGCTTATACGGACTAGCGGGAGGGCCCCTAACCGGGGAGCTGTTTTTT. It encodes CASSLYGLAGGPLTGELFF.

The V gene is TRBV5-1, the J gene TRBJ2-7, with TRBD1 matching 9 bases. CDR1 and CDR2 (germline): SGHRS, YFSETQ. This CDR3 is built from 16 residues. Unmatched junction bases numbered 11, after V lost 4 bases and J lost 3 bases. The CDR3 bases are TGCGCCAGCAGCCCACGACGGGGACAGGGCTTCTACGAGCAGTACTTC. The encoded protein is CASSPRRGQGFYEQYF.

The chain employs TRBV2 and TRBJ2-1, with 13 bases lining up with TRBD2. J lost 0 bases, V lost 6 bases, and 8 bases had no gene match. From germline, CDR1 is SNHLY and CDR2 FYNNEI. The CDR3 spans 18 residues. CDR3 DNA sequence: TGTGCCAGCAGCCCAGGGGGACTAGCGGGATTCTCCTACAATGAGCAGTTCTTC. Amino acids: CASSPGGLAGFSYNEQFF.

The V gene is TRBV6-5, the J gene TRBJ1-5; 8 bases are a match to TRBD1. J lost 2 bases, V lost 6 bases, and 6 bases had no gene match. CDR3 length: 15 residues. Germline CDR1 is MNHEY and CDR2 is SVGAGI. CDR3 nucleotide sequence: TGTGCCAGCAGGGCACAGGGGGTTGGCAATCAGCCCCAGCATTTT. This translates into CASRAQGVGNQPQHF.

The CDR3 nucleotides read TGTGCCAGCAGTTCCGGACAGCTCACAGATACGCAGTATTTT. Translation gives CASSSGQLTDTQYF. This chain links TRBV28 with TRBJ2-3; the D gene is possibly TRBD1 (6 bases). From germline, CDR1 is MDHEN and CDR2 SYDVKM. Trimming removed 4 bases from V and 2 bases from J, with 10 bases in between. The CDR3 is 14 amino acids.

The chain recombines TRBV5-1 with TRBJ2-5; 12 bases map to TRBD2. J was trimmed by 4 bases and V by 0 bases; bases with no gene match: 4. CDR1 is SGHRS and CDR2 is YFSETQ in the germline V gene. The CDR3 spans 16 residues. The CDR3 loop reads CASSLGTSGALETQYF. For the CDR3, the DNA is TGCGCCAGCAGCTTGGGGACTAGCGGGGCCCTAGAGACCCAGTACTTC. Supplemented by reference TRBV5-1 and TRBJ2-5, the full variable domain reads KAGVTQTPRYLIKTRGQQVTLSCSPISGHRSVSWYQQTPGQGLQFLFEYFSETQRNKGNFPGRFSGRQFSNSRSEMNVSTLELGDSALYLCASSLGTSGALETQYFGPGTRLLVL.

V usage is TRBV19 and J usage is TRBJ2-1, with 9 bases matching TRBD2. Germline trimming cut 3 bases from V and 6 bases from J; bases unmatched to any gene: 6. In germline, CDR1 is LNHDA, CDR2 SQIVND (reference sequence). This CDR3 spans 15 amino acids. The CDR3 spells CASSMILAGLNEQFF. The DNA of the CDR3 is TGTGCCAGTAGTATGATACTAGCGGGTCTCAATGAGCAGTTCTTC.

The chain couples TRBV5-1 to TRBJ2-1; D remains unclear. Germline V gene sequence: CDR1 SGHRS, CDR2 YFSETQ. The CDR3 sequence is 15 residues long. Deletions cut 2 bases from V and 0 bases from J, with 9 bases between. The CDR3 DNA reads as TGCGCCAGCAGCTTTCAGGCGAGCTCCTACAATGAGCAGTTCTTC. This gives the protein CASSFQASSYNEQFF. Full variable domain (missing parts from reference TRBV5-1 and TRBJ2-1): KAGVTQTPRYLIKTRGQQVTLSCSPISGHRSVSWYQQTPGQGLQFLFEYFSETQRNKGNFPGRFSGRQFSNSRSEMNVSTLELGDSALYLCASSFQASSYNEQFFGPGTRLTVL.

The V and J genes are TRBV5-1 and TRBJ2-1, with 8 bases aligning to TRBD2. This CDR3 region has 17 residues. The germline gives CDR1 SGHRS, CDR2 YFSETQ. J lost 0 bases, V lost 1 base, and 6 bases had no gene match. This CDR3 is CASSLMSSGFSYNEQFF. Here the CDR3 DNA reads TGCGCCAGCAGCTTGATGTCTAGCGGGTTCTCCTACAATGAGCAGTTCTTC. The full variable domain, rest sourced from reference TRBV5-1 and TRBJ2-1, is KAGVTQTPRYLIKTRGQQVTLSCSPISGHRSVSWYQQTPGQGLQFLFEYFSETQRNKGNFPGRFSGRQFSNSRSEMNVSTLELGDSALYLCASSLMSSGFSYNEQFFGPGTRLTVL.

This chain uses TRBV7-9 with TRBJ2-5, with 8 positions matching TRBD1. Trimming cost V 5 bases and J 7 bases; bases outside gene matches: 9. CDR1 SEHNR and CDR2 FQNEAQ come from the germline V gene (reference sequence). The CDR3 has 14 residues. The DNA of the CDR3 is TGTGCCAGCAGCAAACGGACAGGGTGGGGGACCCAGTACTTC. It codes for CASSKRTGWGTQYF.

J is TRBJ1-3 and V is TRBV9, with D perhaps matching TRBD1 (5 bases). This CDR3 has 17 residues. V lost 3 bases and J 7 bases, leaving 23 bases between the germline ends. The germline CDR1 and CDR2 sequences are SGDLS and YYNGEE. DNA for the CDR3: TGTGCCAGCAGCGCCCGCCGCGAATCAGGGCATGGTAACACCATATATTTT. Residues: CASSARRESGHGNTIYF.

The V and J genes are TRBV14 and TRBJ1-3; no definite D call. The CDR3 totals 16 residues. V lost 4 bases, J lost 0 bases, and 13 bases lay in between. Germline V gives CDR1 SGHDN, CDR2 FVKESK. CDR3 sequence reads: CASSPRTASSGNTIYF. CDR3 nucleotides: TGTGCCAGCAGCCCCCGGACTGCCTCCTCTGGAAACACCATATATTTT. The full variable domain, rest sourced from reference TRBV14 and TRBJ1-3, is EAGVTQFPSHSVIEKGQTVTLRCDPISGHDNLYWYRRVMGKEIKFLLHFVKESKQDESGMPNNRFLAERTGGTYSTLKVQPAELEDSGVYFCASSPRTASSGNTIYFGEGSWLTVV.

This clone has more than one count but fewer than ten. The chain's CDR3 is CASSRDRGYEQYF. DNA of the CDR3: TGTGCCAGTAGCCGGGACAGGGGCTACGAGCAGTACTTC. V is TRBV19 and J is TRBJ2-7; 10 nucleotides match TRBD1. The germline V gene has CDR1 LNHDA and CDR2 SQIVND (reference sequence). This CDR3 has 13 amino acids. The trim removed 6 bases at V and 3 bases at J, leaving 2 bases unmatched.

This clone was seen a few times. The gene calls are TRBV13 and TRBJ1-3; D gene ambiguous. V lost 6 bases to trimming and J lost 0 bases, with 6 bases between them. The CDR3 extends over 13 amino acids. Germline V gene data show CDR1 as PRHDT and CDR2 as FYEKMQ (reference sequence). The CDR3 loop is CASRWLSGNTIYF. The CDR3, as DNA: TGTGCCAGCAGGTGGCTCTCTGGAAACACCATATATTTT. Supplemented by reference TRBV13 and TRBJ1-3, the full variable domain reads AAGVIQSPRHLIKEKRETATLKCYPIPRHDTVYWYQQGPGQDPQFLISFYEKMQSDKGSIPDRFSAQQFSDYHSELNMSSLELGDSALYFCASRWLSGNTIYFGEGSWLTVV.

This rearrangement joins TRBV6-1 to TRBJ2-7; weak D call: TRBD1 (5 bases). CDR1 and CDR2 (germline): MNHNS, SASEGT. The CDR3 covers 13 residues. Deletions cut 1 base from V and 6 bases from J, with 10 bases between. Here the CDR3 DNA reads TGTGCCAGCAGTGAAGGCAGGGTCGGCGAGCAGTACTTC. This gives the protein CASSEGRVGEQYF.

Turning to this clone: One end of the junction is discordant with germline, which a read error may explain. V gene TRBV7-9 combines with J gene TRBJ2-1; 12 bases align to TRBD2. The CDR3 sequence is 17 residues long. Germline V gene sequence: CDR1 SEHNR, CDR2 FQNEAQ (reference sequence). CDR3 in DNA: TGTTCCAGCAGCAGCCGACTAGCGGGGGATGGGTACAATGAGCAGTTCTTC. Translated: CSSSSRLAGDGYNEQFF.

The CDR3 spells CASSRLAGGSYEQYF. The CDR3 DNA sequence: TGTGCCAGCAGCCGACTAGCGGGTGGCTCCTACGAGCAGTACTTC. V is TRBV6-1 and J is TRBJ2-7; 10 bases fit TRBD2. The germline gives CDR1 MNHNS, CDR2 SASEGT. With V trimmed by 6 bases and J by 0 bases, 5 bases remained unmatched. The CDR3 runs to 15 residues.

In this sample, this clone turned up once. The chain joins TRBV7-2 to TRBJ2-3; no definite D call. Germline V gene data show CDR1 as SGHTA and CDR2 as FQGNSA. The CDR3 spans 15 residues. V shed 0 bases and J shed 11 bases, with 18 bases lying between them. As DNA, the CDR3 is TGTGCCAGCAGCTTAGCTGGTAGTACAGCAGTCAAGCAGTATTTT. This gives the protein CASSLAGSTAVKQYF.

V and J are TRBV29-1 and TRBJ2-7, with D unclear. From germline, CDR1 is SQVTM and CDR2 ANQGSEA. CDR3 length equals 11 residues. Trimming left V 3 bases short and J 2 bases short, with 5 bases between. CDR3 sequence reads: CSVETTYEQYF. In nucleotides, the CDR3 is TGCAGCGTTGAGACAACCTACGAGCAGTACTTC.